The TCR beta chain under discussion was sequenced for a study of blood T cell repertoires in COVID-19. Study overall: Whether acute or convalescent, the COVID-19 samples came from the United States, Italy and Spain. Sources were T cells, B-cell-depleted T cells, or PBMCs; the material itself was cDNA or gDNA.

V lost 4 bases, J lost 4 bases, and 18 bases lay in between. The CDR3 sequence is 16 residues long. In germline, CDR1 is KGHDR, CDR2 SFDVKD. Original processing methods: Quantification of nucleated cells was approximated via reference gene primer amplification. The repertoire was sequenced with immunoSEQ multiplex PCR; TCRdb's copy has only in-frame clones and lacks some. D and trimming were read from the DNA, whereas the V and J calls and clone size are those reported in that table. This sample has about 40,000 clones; approximately 90% occur once, and the top ten carry around a sixth. The chain couples TRBV24-1 to TRBJ1-2; D is perhaps TRBD1 (6 bases). The receptor was derived from a woman in her thirties in a cohort sampled during active COVID-19. Sequencing input: peripheral blood. CDR3 nucleotide sequence: TGTGCCACCAGTGACCGACCAGGGGAAAGTCCCTATGGCTACACCTTC. Protein product: CATSDRPGESPYGYTF.